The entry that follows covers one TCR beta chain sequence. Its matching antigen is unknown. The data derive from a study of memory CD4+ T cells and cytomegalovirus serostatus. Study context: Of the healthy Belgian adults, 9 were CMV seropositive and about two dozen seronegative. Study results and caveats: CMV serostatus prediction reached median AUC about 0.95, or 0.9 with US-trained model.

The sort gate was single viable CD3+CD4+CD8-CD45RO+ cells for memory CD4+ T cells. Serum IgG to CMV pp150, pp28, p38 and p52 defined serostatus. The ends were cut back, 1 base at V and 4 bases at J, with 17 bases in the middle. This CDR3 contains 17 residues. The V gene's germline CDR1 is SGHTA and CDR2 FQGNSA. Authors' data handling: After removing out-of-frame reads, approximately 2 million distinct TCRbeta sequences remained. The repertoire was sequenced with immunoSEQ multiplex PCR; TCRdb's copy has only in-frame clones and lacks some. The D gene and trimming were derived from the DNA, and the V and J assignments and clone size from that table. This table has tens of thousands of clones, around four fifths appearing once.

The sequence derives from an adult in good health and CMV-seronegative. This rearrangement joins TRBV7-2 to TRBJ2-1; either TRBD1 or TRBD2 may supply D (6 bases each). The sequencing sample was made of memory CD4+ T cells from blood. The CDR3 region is CASSLGRGVRGYNEQFF. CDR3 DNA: TGTGCCAGCAGCTTAGGGAGGGGGGTCCGAGGTTACAATGAGCAGTTCTTC. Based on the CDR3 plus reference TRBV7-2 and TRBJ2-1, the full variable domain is GAGVSQSPSNKVTEKGKDVELRCDPISGHTALYWYRQSLGQGLEFLIYFQGNSAPDKSGLPSDRFSAERTGGSVSTLTIQRTQQEDSAVYLCASSLGRGVRGYNEQFFGPGTRLTVL.